These T cell receptor beta chains were read from a single sample in a study of blood T cell repertoires in COVID-19. The data were produced by immunoSEQ multiplex PCR, yet TCRdb's version contains in-frame clones alone and is incomplete. This sample carries around 250,000 clones, around 90% of them seen once, and the ten largest clones take 0.7%. Input material: peripheral blood. Every receptor here comes from a human donor in a cohort sampled during active COVID-19. CDR3s include the opening cysteine and the closing phenylalanine or tryptophan. The D gene is left open where the match is weak. A row's size may be missing; if present it is once, few, many or a size class.

clone_size: -
j_call: TRBJ1-2
v_call: TRBV4-3
d_call: TRBD1
cdr3_nt: TGCGCCAGCAGCCAAGCCTTGATGGCAGGGGGCAACTATGGCTACACCTTC
cdr3_aa: CASSQALMAGGNYGYTF

clone_size: -
j_call: TRBJ2-3
v_call: TRBV5-4
d_call: -
cdr3_nt: TGTGCCAGCAGCCGAACTACAGGGTGGGCCACAGATACGCAGTATTTT
cdr3_aa: CASSRTTGWATDTQYF

clone_size: -
j_call: TRBJ1-1
v_call: TRBV27
d_call: -
cdr3_nt: TGTGCCAGCAGGGGAGGGGCATTCCAGGGACACGGGAACACTGAAGCTTTCTTT
cdr3_aa: CASRGGAFQGHGNTEAFF

clone_size: few
j_call: TRBJ1-2
v_call: TRBV5-1
d_call: -
cdr3_nt: TGCGCCAGCGGAGCAACAGGGAGCGACTATGGCTACACCTTC
cdr3_aa: CASGATGSDYGYTF

clone_size: once
j_call: TRBJ2-7
v_call: TRBV6-5
d_call: -
cdr3_nt: TGTGCCAGCAGTTCCACCGGGACAAGCTACGAGCAGTACTTC
cdr3_aa: CASSSTGTSYEQYF

clone_size: -
j_call: TRBJ2-7
v_call: TRBV24-1
d_call: -
cdr3_nt: TGTGCCACCAGTGACGCGGGGCCCTCGGACGAGCAGTACTTC
cdr3_aa: CATSDAGPSDEQYF

clone_size: -
j_call: TRBJ2-7
v_call: TRBV6-5
d_call: TRBD1
cdr3_nt: TGTGCCAGCAGCCCGGGACAGGGAATAGACGAGCAGTACTTC
cdr3_aa: CASSPGQGIDEQYF

clone_size: -
j_call: TRBJ2-2
v_call: TRBV3-1/TRBV3-2
d_call: TRBD2
cdr3_nt: TGTGCCAGCAGCTCGTTAGCGGGGGGGCTTTACGACACCGGGGAGCTGTTTTTT
cdr3_aa: CASSSLAGGLYDTGELFF

clone_size: -
j_call: TRBJ1-2
v_call: TRBV30
d_call: -
cdr3_nt: TGTGCCTGGAGTGTACGACAGATTTCTAACTATGGCTACACCTTC
cdr3_aa: CAWSVRQISNYGYTF

clone_size: -
j_call: TRBJ1-2
v_call: TRBV30
d_call: -
cdr3_nt: TGTGCCTGGACAGGATCCAACTATGGCTACACCTTC
cdr3_aa: CAWTGSNYGYTF